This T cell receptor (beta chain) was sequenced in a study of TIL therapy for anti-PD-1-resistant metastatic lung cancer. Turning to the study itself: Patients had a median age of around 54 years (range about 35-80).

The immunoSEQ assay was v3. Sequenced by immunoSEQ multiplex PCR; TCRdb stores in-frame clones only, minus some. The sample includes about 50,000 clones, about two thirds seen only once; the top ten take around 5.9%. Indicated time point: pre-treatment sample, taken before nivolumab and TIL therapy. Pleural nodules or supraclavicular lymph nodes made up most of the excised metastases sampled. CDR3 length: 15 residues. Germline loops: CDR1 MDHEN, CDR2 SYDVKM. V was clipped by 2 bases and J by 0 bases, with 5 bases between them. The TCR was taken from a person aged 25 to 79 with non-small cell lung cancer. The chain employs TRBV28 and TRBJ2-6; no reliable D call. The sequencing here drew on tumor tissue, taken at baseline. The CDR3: CASSLRASGANVLTF. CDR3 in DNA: TGTGCCAGCAGTTTAAGGGCCTCTGGGGCCAACGTCCTGACTTTC. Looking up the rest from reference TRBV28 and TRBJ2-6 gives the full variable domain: DVKVTQSSRYLVKRTGEKVFLECVQDMDHENMFWYRQDPGLGLRLIYFSYDVKMKEKGDIPEGYSVSREKKERFSLILESASTNQTSMYLCASSLRASGANVLTFGAGSRLTVL.